These 5 T cell receptor beta chains came from one sample sequenced in a study of blood T cell repertoires in COVID-19. TCRdb's copy holds only in-frame clones and misses some; the assay was immunoSEQ multiplex PCR. This table has over 300,000 clones, roughly 88% appearing once. Sample: PBMCs or T cells enriched from blood (not recorded which). The receptors were sampled from a woman aged 25 to 39 with acute COVID-19.

The chain has TRBV9 and TRBJ1-3; 9 bases agree with TRBD1. The V gene end was trimmed by 3 bases and the J gene end by 2 bases; junction bases not matched to a gene: 3. The germline CDR1 and CDR2 sequences are SGDLS and YYNGEE. The CDR3 is 15 residues long. In nucleotides, the CDR3 is TGTGCCAGCAGCGGGGACAGGGCGCCTGGAAACACCATATATTTT. Its protein is CASSGDRAPGNTIYF.

This chain uses TRBV2 with TRBJ1-2; a weak D match, TRBD1 (5 bases). The CDR3 loop spans 12 amino acids. The germline gives CDR1 SNHLY, CDR2 FYNNEI. V was clipped by 1 base and J by 8 bases, with 8 bases between them. The CDR3 region is CASSEERGGYTF. The DNA for the CDR3 is TGTGCCAGCAGTGAAGAGCGGGGCGGCTACACCTTC.

The chain employs TRBV7-6 and TRBJ2-2; TRBD1 matches at 8 bases. The V gene end was trimmed by 2 bases and the J gene end by 9 bases; junction bases not matched to a gene: 14. CDR1 SGHVS and CDR2 FNYEAQ come from the germline V gene. The CDR3 contains 17 residues. CDR3 loop: CASSLLWDRPRERELFF. The DNA of the CDR3 is TGTGCCAGCAGCTTACTGTGGGACAGGCCTCGCGAGAGGGAGCTGTTTTTT.

This rearrangement joins TRBV2 to TRBJ2-3; 7 positions match TRBD2. Germline values: CDR1 SNHLY, CDR2 FYNNEI. The length of the CDR3 is 14 residues. J was trimmed by 4 bases and V by 6 bases; bases with no gene match: 7. This chain's CDR3 is CASRTSVEPDTQYF. For the CDR3, the DNA is TGTGCCAGCAGAACTAGCGTTGAGCCAGATACGCAGTATTTT.

The gene calls are TRBV7-3 and TRBJ2-7; no reliable D call. Trimming left V 2 bases short and J 5 bases short, with 16 bases between. The V gene's germline CDR1 is SGHTA and CDR2 FQGTGA. There are 15 residues in the CDR3. The CDR3 DNA reads TGTGCCAGCAGCTTATCTGGTCAAGCTGTCAACGAGCAGTACTTC. Translating it yields CASSLSGQAVNEQYF.